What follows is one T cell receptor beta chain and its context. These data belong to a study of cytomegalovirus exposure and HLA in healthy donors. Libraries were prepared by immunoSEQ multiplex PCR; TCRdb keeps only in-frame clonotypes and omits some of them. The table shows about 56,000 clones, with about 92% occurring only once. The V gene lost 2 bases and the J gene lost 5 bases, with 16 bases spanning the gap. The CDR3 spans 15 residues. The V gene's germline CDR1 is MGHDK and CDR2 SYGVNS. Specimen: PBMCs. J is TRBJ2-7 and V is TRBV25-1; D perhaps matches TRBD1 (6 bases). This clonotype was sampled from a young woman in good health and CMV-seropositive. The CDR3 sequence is CASSEIAGRGNEQYF. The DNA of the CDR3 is TGTGCCAGCAGTGAAATAGCTGGCAGGGGAAACGAGCAGTACTTC.